These T cell receptor beta chains were read from a single sample in a study of control samples from healthy donors and cancer patients. TCRdb's copy holds only in-frame clones and misses some; the assay was immunoSEQ multiplex PCR. The sample consists of around 120,000 clones, 85% to 95% of them appearing once. The specimen sequenced was blood. The receptors derive from a man aged 25 to 45 in good health. Both conserved end residues are part of each CDR3. D genes are given only for firm matches. Clone size is shown for a subset of rows, as once, few, many or a class of expanded clone.

TRBJ2-2 NA TRBV6-5 TRBD2 TGTGCCAGCAGTTACTCGGCGGGGGCCGGGGAGCTGTTTTTT CASSYSAGAGELFF
TRBJ2-5 few TRBV14 NA TGTGCCAGCAGCCGGGGACTCCCAATCCAAGAGACCCAGTACTTC CASSRGLPIQETQYF
TRBJ1-3 NA TRBV6-5 NA TGTGCCAGCAGTTACTCCCACTCTGGAAACACCATATATTTT CASSYSHSGNTIYF
TRBJ1-2 NA TRBV7-9 TRBD1 TGTGCCAGCAGCTCCGACAGGGAAAACTATGGCTACACCTTC CASSSDRENYGYTF
TRBJ2-7 NA TRBV5-4 NA TGTGCCAGCAGCTCCAAAGCGGGCTTCACCTACGAGCAGTACTTC CASSSKAGFTYEQYF
TRBJ1-2 once TRBV2 NA TGTGCCAGCATGCGGTCAGGGGCTGTGCTAGCTAACTATGGCTACACCTTC CASMRSGAVLANYGYTF
TRBJ1-2 NA TRBV7-9 NA TGTGCCAGCAGCCCCTGGACAGATCCAGATGGCTACACCTTC CASSPWTDPDGYTF
TRBJ2-5 NA TRBV7-3 TRBD2 TGTGCCAGCAGCCTACCGGGACTAGCGGCGCAAGAGACCCAGTACTTC CASSLPGLAAQETQYF
TRBJ2-6 few TRBV5-1 NA TGCGCCAGCAGCTTGCTCGGACGGAGCTCTGGGGCCAACGTCCTGACTTTC CASSLLGRSSGANVLTF
TRBJ1-1 NA TRBV12-3/TRBV12-4 NA TGTGCCAGCAGTTTGAGTAACACTGAAGCTTTCTTT CASSLSNTEAFF
TRBJ2-6 once TRBV5-6 NA TGTGCCAGCAGCTTGGCAGGGGTCCTAAGCTCTGGGGCCAACGTCCTGACTTTC CASSLAGVLSSGANVLTF
TRBJ2-4 NA TRBV19 NA TGTGCCAGTCTTCTGAGGGGTCAGGACATTCAGTACTTC CASLLRGQDIQYF
TRBJ2-6 NA TRBV19 NA TGTGCCAGTAGTATCCCTGGGACGGCCAACGTCCTGACTTTC CASSIPGTANVLTF
TRBJ2-7 NA TRBV19 NA TGTGCCAGTAGTCCTCGTGGCCCACCCCACTCCTACGAGCAGTACTTC CASSPRGPPHSYEQYF
TRBJ2-1 NA TRBV5-1 TRBD1 TGCGCCAGTCACGCGGGACAGGGGACTTACAATGAGCAGTTCTTC CASHAGQGTYNEQFF
TRBJ2-2 NA TRBV3-1/TRBV3-2 NA TGTGCCAGCAGCCCCCGGGGAGCCCGAAGAGCCGGGGAGCTGTTTTTT CASSPRGARRAGELFF
TRBJ2-2 NA TRBV3-1/TRBV3-2 TRBD2 TGTGCCAGCAGCACCACTAGCGGGGGAGGCACCGGGGAGCTGTTTTTT CASSTTSGGGTGELFF
TRBJ2-7 NA TRBV11-2 TRBD2 TGTGCCAGCAGCTTAGGGTCGCGGGGGGGATCCTACGAGCAGTACTTC CASSLGSRGGSYEQYF
TRBJ2-1 NA TRBV7-9 TRBD2 TGTGCCAGCAGCCACCCTAGCGGGGGGTCCTACAATGAGCAGTTCTTC CASSHPSGGSYNEQFF
TRBJ1-2 NA TRBV24-1 NA TGTGCCACCAGTGACTCAATTAGTGGCTACACCTTC CATSDSISGYTF
TRBJ1-1 NA TRBV18 NA TGTGCCAGCTCACCGGACAGAGGAGCTTTCTTT CASSPDRGAFF
TRBJ1-5 NA TRBV11-2 NA TGTGCCAGCAGCTTGGACCCCGGCCTTAATCAGCCCCAGCATTTT CASSLDPGLNQPQHF
TRBJ1-4 NA TRBV19 NA TGTGCCAGTAGTATCCACGTGTTGCGGATGGGAAACTGGGAAAAACTGTTTTTT CASSIHVLRMGNWEKLFF
TRBJ2-2 NA TRBV27 TRBD1 TGTGCCAGCAGTTACGGACAGGGTGGAGTTGGGACCGGGGAGCTGTTTTTT CASSYGQGGVGTGELFF
TRBJ2-3 NA TRBV5-1 TRBD1 TGCGCCAGCAGCCGGGAAGGGGACAGGCCCCAGTATTTT CASSREGDRPQYF
TRBJ1-2 once TRBV27 NA TGTGCCAGCAGTCCAAACGATTACAGGGTTGGCCGCTATGGCTACACCTTC CASSPNDYRVGRYGYTF
TRBJ1-1 NA TRBV18 NA TGTGCCAGCTCATCGTCTTTCCACACTGAAGCTTTCTTT CASSSSFHTEAFF
TRBJ1-1 once TRBV30 NA TGTGCCTGGAGACGGTTAAGAGATGAAGCTTTCTTT CAWRRLRDEAFF
TRBJ1-1 NA TRBV9 NA TGTGCCAGCAGCTCGGACATGAGAATTAGGACTGAAGCTTTCTTT CASSSDMRIRTEAFF
TRBJ1-3 NA TRBV2 NA TGTGCCAGCAGTCCCCGTGGCACGAGCTCTGGAAACACCATATATTTT CASSPRGTSSGNTIYF
TRBJ2-1 NA TRBV5-4 NA TGTGCCAGCAGCCCTTCCGGTTACGTCTACAATGAGCAGTTCTTC CASSPSGYVYNEQFF
TRBJ1-2 NA TRBV5-6 NA TGTGCCAGCCGACCGGGAGATTGGGACTCCTATGGCTACACCTTC CASRPGDWDSYGYTF
TRBJ1-5 NA TRBV19 NA TGTGCCAGTACGGGGGCCGCCGGGCCCCAGCATTTT CASTGAAGPQHF
TRBJ2-3 NA TRBV7-2 NA TGTGCCAGCAGCCTCCGGGCTCTCCCCAAAGATACGCAGTATTTT CASSLRALPKDTQYF
TRBJ1-4 NA TRBV5-1 NA TGCGCCAGCAGCTTGAACGGACAGATTAATGAAAAACTGTTTTTT CASSLNGQINEKLFF
TRBJ1-2 NA TRBV6-1 NA TGTGCCAGCAGTGAATCCCCCCAGAGTCCAGGTGGCTACACCTTC CASSESPQSPGGYTF
TRBJ1-1 once TRBV18 NA TGTGCCAGCTCACCACCGAGATGGGGAAAGACTGAAGCTTTCTTT CASSPPRWGKTEAFF
TRBJ2-7 NA TRBV20-1 NA TGCAGTGCTCTACTTAGTGACGAGCAGTACTTC CSALLSDEQYF
TRBJ1-5 NA TRBV28 TRBD1 TGTGCCAGCAGTCCTCCGGGACAGTACAATCAGCCCCAGCATTTT CASSPPGQYNQPQHF
TRBJ1-1 once TRBV27 NA TGTGCCAGCAGTGGGAGTATGGGACTTTGGGATGAAGCTTTCTTT CASSGSMGLWDEAFF
TRBJ2-6 NA TRBV9 NA TGTGCCAGCAGAGGAGCCCCGGGACCCCTCTCTGGGGCCAACGTCCTGACTTTC CASRGAPGPLSGANVLTF
TRBJ2-7 NA TRBV9 NA TGTGCCAGCAGCGTGGCGGGGAGGTCCTACGAGCAGTACTTC CASSVAGRSYEQYF
TRBJ2-5 NA TRBV2 NA TGTGCCAGCAGTGAAGCGGGGGGCTGGCGGGGGCGTCAAGAGACCCAGTACTTC CASSEAGGWRGRQETQYF
TRBJ2-5 NA TRBV5-1 TRBD2 TGCGCCACCGGACTAGAGGAGACCCAGTACTTC CATGLEETQYF
TRBJ2-6 NA TRBV4-1 NA TGCGCCAGCAGCCGTGATGGGGTCGAACTAAGCTCTGGGGCCAACGTCCTGACTTTC CASSRDGVELSSGANVLTF
TRBJ2-7 NA TRBV10-3 TRBD1 TGTGCCATCAAGGGACAGGGATATGGCGAGCAGTACTTC CAIKGQGYGEQYF
TRBJ2-3 few TRBV3-1/TRBV3-2 TRBD2 TGTGCCAGCAGCCAAAAACAACGACTAGCGACGCAGTATTTT CASSQKQRLATQYF
TRBJ2-5 NA TRBV11-2 TRBD2 TGTGCCAGCAGTTATAGCGGGGCTCAAGAGACCCAGTACTTC CASSYSGAQETQYF
TRBJ1-6 NA TRBV6-5 NA TGTGCCAGCAGCCCCGGGCCCTATAATTCACCCCTCCACTTT CASSPGPYNSPLHF